Shown below are 3 T cell receptor beta chains from a single sample sequenced in a study of shared clonotypes between healthy human individuals. Clones were read by immunoSEQ multiplex PCR, and TCRdb kept only the in-frame ones, dropping some. Of 2.3 million or so clones listed, approximately 95% are singletons. Sequences were obtained from naive CD4+ T cells from PBMCs. The subset was: CD45RA+ positively selected. The receptors originated from a man aged 18 to 29 in good health. Some clones in this sample may be carry-over from other donors' samples.

On this clone itself: The same CDR3 can be traced to other DNA sequences in this sample. The rearrangement links TRBV5-8 to TRBJ2-3; either TRBD1 or TRBD2 may fit D (6 bases each). The CDR3 is 15 residues long. The germline V and J ends were trimmed by 1 base and 0 bases, with 9 bases remaining between them. Germline assignment: CDR1 SGHTS and CDR2 YDEGEE. CDR3 amino acids: CASSLNGGSTDTQYF. The CDR3 region has the DNA TGTGCCAGCAGCTTGAACGGGGGCAGCACAGATACGCAGTATTTT.

This clone was counted a single time. Within the sample, other DNA sequences also encode this same CDR3. The rearrangement joins TRBV5-1 to TRBJ1-1, with D maybe TRBD1 (5 bases). This CDR3 contains 14 residues. The ends were cut back, 2 bases at V and 3 bases at J, with 11 bases in the middle. CDR1 is SGHRS and CDR2 is YFSETQ in the germline V gene. The CDR3 spells CASSLEAGDTEAFF. The CDR3 DNA sequence: TGCGCCAGCAGCTTAGAGGCGGGGGACACTGAAGCTTTCTTT.

The rearrangement joins TRBV5-8 to TRBJ2-1; a weak D match, TRBD1 (6 bases). The CDR3 totals 14 residues. CDR1 and CDR2 (germline): SGHTS, YDEGEE. Trimming took 2 bases from V and 4 from J, leaving 10 bases between them. The CDR3: CASSLRGIYNEQFF. The CDR3 DNA sequence: TGTGCCAGCAGCTTAAGGGGGATATACAATGAGCAGTTCTTC.